Described below is a single T cell receptor (beta chain) sequence and its context. This sample is drawn from a study of T cell changes during pregnancy in multiple sclerosis. The protocol was immunoSEQ multiplex PCR, while the TCRdb copy is restricted to in-frame clones and leaves out a portion. The data contain under 55,000 clones, 94% of them singletons. Germline V gives CDR1 LNHDA, CDR2 SQIVND (reference sequence). V shed 8 bases and J shed 1 base, with 12 bases lying between them. The CDR3 runs to 15 residues. The chain is built from TRBV19 and TRBJ1-6, with D maybe TRBD1 (6 bases). Sequencing used CD4+ T cells from peripheral blood mononuclear cells, obtained in the third trimester of pregnancy. The origin of this receptor is a female donor with multiple sclerosis, enrolled in a pregnancy study. The CDR3 DNA sequence: TGTGCCAGTGGGGTGACAGGTTCCTATAATTCACCCCTCCACTTT. Amino acids: CASGVTGSYNSPLHF. The whole variable domain, remainder taken from reference TRBV19 and TRBJ1-6, is DGGITQSPKYLFRKEGQNVTLSCEQNLNHDAMYWYRQDPGQGLRLIYYSQIVNDFQKGDIAEGYSVSREKKESFPLTVTSAQKNPTAFYLCASGVTGSYNSPLHFGNGTRLTVT.